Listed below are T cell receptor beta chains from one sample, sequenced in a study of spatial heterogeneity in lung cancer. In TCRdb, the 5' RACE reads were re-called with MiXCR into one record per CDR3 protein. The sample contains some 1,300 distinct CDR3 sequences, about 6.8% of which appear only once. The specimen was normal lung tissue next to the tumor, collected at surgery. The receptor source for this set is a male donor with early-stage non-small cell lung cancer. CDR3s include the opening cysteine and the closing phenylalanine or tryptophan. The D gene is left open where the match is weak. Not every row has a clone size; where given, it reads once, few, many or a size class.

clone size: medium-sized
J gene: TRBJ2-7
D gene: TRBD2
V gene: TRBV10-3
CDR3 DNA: TGTGCCATCAGTACTAGCGGGAGGGAGACCGAGCAGTACTTC
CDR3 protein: CAISTSGRETEQYF

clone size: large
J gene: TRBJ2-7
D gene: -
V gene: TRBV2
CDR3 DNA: TGTGCCAGCAGGGAACGGTGGGGTGCGGGGGAGCAGTACTTC
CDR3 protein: CASRERWGAGEQYF

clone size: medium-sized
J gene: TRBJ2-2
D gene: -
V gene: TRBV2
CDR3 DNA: TGTGCCAGCAGTGAATCTGGAGGCACCGGGGAGCTGTTTTTT
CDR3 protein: CASSESGGTGELFF

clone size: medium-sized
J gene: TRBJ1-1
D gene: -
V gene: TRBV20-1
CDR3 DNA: TGCAGTGCTAGAGGCGACGTGAACACTGAAGCTTTCTTT
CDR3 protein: CSARGDVNTEAFF

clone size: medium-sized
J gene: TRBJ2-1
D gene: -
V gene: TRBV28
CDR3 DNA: TGTGCCAGCAAGGGGCGGGCCAATGAGCAGTTCTTC
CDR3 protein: CASKGRANEQFF

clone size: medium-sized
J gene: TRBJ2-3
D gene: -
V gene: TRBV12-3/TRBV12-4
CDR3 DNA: TGTGCCAGCTCGTCCTCCGTGGGGGGCGCAGATACGCAGTATTTT
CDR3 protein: CASSSSVGGADTQYF

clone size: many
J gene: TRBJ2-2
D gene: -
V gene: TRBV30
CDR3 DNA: TGTGCCTGGAGTCCTCAGACAAGCACCGGGGAGCTGTTTTTT
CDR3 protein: CAWSPQTSTGELFF

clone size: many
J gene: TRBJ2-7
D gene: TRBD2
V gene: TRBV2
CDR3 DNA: TGTGCCAGCGGATCTAGCGGGAGTATGCACGAGCAGTACTTC
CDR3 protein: CASGSSGSMHEQYF

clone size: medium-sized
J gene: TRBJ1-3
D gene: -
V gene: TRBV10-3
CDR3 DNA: TGTGCCATCAGAGAGGCAGGCTCTGGAAACACCATATATTTT
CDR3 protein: CAIREAGSGNTIYF

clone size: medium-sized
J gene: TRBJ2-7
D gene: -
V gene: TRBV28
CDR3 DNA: TGTGCCAGCAGTTCGCAGCCTTCCTACGAGCAGTACTTC
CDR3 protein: CASSSQPSYEQYF

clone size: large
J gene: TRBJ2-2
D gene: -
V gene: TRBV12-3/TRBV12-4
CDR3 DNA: TGTGCCAGCAGTACCACAGGGATTGCGACGAGCACCGGGGAGCTGTTTTTT
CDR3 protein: CASSTTGIATSTGELFF

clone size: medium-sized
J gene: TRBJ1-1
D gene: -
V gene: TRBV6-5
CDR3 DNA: TGTGCCAGCAGACTCCGGGAGGGCACTGAAGCTTTCTTT
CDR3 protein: CASRLREGTEAFF

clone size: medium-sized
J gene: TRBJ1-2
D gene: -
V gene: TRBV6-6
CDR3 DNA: TGTGCCAGCAGCGCTACAGGGAATGGCTACACCTTC
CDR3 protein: CASSATGNGYTF

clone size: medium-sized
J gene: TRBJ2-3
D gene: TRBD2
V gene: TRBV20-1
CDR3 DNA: TGCAGTGCTCAGAGCTCTAGCGGGAGGGCAGATACGCAGTATTTT
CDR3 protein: CSAQSSSGRADTQYF

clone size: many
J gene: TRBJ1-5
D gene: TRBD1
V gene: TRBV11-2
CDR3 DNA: TGTGCCAGCAGCCCCGGGACAGCTAATCAGCCCCAGCATTTT
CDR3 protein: CASSPGTANQPQHF

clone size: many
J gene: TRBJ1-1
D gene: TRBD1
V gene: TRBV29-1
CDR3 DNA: TGCAGCGTTTCTCCCGGGACAGGGACTGAAGCTTTCTTT
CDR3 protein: CSVSPGTGTEAFF

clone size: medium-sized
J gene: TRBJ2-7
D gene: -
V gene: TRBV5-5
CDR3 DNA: TGTGCCAGCAGCTTCCAGACTGGGTACGAGCAGTACTTC
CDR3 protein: CASSFQTGYEQYF

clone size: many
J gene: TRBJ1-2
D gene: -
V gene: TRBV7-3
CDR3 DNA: TGTGCCAGCAGCCCCGCACATGGGGGTGGCTACACCTTC
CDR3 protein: CASSPAHGGGYTF

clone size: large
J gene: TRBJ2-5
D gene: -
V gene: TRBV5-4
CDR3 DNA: TGTGCCAGCAGCTCTAAAACTAGCAGCATCGGTGAGACCCAGTACTTC
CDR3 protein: CASSSKTSSIGETQYF

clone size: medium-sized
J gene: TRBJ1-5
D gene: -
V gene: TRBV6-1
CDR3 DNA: TGTGCCAGCAGTGGACATCAGCCCCAGCATTTT
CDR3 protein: CASSGHQPQHF

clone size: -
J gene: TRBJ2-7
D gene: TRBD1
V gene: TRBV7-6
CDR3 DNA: TGTGCCAGCAGCCCCCACCCGGGACAGGGGGCAAACGAGCAGTACTTC
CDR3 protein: CASSPHPGQGANEQYF

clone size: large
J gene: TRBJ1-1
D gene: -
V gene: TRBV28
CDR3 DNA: TGTGCCAGCGGGTCCGCTTGGGATGGGACTGAAGCTTTCTTT
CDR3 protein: CASGSAWDGTEAFF

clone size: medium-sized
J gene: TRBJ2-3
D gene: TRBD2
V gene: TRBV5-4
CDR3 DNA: TGTGCCAGCAGCTGGGAGGGACCGGGACCTAGCACAGATACGCAGTATTTT
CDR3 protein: CASSWEGPGPSTDTQYF

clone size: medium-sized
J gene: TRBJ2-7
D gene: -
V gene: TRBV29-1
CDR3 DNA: TGCAGCGTAGGCGTCACTACCTACGAGCAGTACTTC
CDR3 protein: CSVGVTTYEQYF

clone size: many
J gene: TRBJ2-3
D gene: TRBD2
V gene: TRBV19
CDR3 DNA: TGTGCCAGTAGTATACGAGCGGGAGGTAAAGATACGCAGTATTTT
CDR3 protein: CASSIRAGGKDTQYF

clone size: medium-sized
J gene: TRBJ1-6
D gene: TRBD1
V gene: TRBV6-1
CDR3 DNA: TGTGCCAGCAGGAAAGACAGGGGATATTCACCCCTCCACTTT
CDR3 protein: CASRKDRGYSPLHF

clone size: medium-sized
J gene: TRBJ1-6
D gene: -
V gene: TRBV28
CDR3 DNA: TGTGCCAGCAGTTTATTCAAAGATTCACCCCTCCACTTT
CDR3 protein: CASSLFKDSPLHF

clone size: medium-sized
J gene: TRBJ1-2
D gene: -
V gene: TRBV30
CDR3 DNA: TGTGCCTGGAGTCCGGGGATTGACTATGGCTACACCTTC
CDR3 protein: CAWSPGIDYGYTF

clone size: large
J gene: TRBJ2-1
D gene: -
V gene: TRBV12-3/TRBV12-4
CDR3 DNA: TGTGCCAGCAGTTTTACGGGGGCCCACAATGAGCAGTTCTTC
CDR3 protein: CASSFTGAHNEQFF

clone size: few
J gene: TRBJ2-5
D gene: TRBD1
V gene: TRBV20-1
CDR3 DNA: TGCAGTGCTGACCCCGGGACAGGGGCCCGGGAGACCCAGTACTTC
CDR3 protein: CSADPGTGARETQYF

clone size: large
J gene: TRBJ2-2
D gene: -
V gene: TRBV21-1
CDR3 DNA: TGTGCCAGCCGGGCGGGAGATATTTACGCGAACACCGGGGAGCTGTTTTTT
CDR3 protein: CASRAGDIYANTGELFF

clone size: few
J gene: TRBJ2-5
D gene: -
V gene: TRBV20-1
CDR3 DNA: TGCAGTGCGCCTCAAGTCAACCAAGAGACCCAGTACTTC
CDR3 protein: CSAPQVNQETQYF

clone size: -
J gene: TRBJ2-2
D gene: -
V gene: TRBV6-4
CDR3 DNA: TGTGCCAGCAGTGACCAAGACTCCACCGGGGAGCTGTTTTTT
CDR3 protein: CASSDQDSTGELFF

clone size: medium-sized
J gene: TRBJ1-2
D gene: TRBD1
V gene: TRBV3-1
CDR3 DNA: TGTGCCAGCAGCCAAGAGAGACTCGGACAGGCGGGAGGAGCTAACTATGGCTACACCTTC
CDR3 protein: CASSQERLGQAGGANYGYTF

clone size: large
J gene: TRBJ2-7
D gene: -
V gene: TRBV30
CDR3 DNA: TGTGCCTGGACTGTGGGCCCCGGCGAGCAGTACTTC
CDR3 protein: CAWTVGPGEQYF

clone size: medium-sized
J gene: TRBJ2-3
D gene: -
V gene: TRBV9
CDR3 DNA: TGTGCCAGCAGCATCAGCTCCGGTTTAGATACGCAGTATTTT
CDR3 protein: CASSISSGLDTQYF

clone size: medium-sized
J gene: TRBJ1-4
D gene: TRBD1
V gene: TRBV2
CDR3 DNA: TGTGCCAGCAGTGGACAGGGTGGAGGAGAAAAACTGTTTTTT
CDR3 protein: CASSGQGGGEKLFF

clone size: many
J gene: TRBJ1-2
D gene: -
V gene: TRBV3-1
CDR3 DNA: TGTGCCAGCAGCCGCACAAGGGGCGTGATTGATGGCTACACCTTC
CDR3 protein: CASSRTRGVIDGYTF

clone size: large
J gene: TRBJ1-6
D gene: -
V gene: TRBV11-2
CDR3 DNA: TGTGCCAGCATGCGAGACAGAGGAAGTAACTCACCCCTCCACTTT
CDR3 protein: CASMRDRGSNSPLHF

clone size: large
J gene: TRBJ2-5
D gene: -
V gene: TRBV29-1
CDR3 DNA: TGCAGCGTAGCTACAAGAGAAACCCAGTACTTC
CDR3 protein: CSVATRETQYF

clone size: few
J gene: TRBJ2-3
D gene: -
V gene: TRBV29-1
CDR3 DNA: TGCAGCGTTGTGACTGTAAGATTGACAGATACGCAGTATTTT
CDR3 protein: CSVVTVRLTDTQYF

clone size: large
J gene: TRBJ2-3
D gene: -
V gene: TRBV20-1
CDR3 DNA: TGCAGTGCGGGACCCGGCGGGACTTACTACACAGATACGCAGTATTTT
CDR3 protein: CSAGPGGTYYTDTQYF

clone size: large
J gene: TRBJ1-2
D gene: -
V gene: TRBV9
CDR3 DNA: TGTGCCAGCCGTGCCACGGAAGGGAATTATGGCTACACCTTC
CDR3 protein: CASRATEGNYGYTF

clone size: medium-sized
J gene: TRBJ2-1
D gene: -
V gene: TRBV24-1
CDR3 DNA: TGTGCCACCTCGACTGCGACCCTTTCCTACAATGAGCAGTTCTTC
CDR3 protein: CATSTATLSYNEQFF

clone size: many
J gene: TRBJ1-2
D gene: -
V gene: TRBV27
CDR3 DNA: TGTGCCATCTCACGAGAGGGGGAAGGCTACACCTTC
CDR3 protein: CAISREGEGYTF

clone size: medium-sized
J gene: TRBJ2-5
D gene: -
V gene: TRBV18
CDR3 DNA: TGTGCCAGCTCCTGGGGATTGTCCAAAGAGACCCAGTACTTC
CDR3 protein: CASSWGLSKETQYF

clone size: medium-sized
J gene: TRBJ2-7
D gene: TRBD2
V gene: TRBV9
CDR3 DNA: TGTGCCAGCAGCGTAGCTGTGACTAGCGGTTCGGGTGTATACGAGCAGTACTTC
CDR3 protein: CASSVAVTSGSGVYEQYF

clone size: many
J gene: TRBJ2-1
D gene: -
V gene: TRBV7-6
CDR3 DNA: TGTGCCAGCAACCACAACATGGGTGAGCAGTTCTTC
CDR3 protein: CASNHNMGEQFF

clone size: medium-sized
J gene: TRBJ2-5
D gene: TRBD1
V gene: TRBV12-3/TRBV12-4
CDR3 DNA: TGTGCCAGCAGTTCCAATCTAGGACAGGGGGACCAAGAGACCCAGTACTTC
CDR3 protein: CASSSNLGQGDQETQYF

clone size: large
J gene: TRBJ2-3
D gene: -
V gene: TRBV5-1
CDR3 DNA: TGCGCCAGCAGCTTGTTCGGGGGGCAGAGGACAGATACGCAGTATTTT
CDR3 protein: CASSLFGGQRTDTQYF